This T cell receptor beta chain was found in a study of STAT5B mutations in CD4+ large granular lymphocyte leukemia. Looked up from germline, CDR1 is MNHNY and CDR2 is SVGAGI (reference sequence). The CDR3 has 13 residues. Buffy coats from healthy blood donors served as controls. In the case of this clone: Its cognate antigen is unknown.

The assay was run at survey level. TCRdb keeps only in-frame clones here, not all; method: immunoSEQ multiplex PCR. Here the sample spans some 35,000 clones, roughly 88% being singletons. The study's findings and limits: Without putative leukemic clones, patient CD4-sorted repertoires remained more clonal than healthy CD4+ repertoires. TRBV06-family usage was enriched in top patient clones (8/27) versus controls (2/35).

Source material: CD4+ T cells from blood buffy coats. The sequence was collected from a human donor in good health. This chain connects TRBV6-6 to TRBJ2-5; no definite D call. The end of the DNA is better explained by TRBJ2-7, so the J call may be wrong. The CDR3 nucleotides read TGTGCCAGCAGTTCCCAATTCTCCTACGAGCAGTACTTC. The encoded protein is CASSSQFSYEQYF.